These 13 T cell receptor beta chains were all obtained from the same sample, sequenced in a study of blood T cell repertoires in COVID-19. Clones were sequenced by immunoSEQ multiplex PCR, and TCRdb holds only the in-frame ones, with some missing. Of a few hundred thousand clones detected, nearly 90% appear once; the ten largest clones hold around 0.92%. The sample comprised PBMCs or T cells enriched from blood (not recorded which). All receptors derive from a woman in her 30s who had recovered from COVID-19.

This chain connects TRBV27 to TRBJ2-7; TRBD1 agrees at 8 bases. In germline, CDR1 is MNHEY, CDR2 SMNVEV (reference sequence). There are 13 residues in the CDR3. V shed 5 bases, J shed 4 bases, and the junction held 4 bases outside the gene matches. The CDR3 protein is CASSDRGWYEQYF. For the CDR3, the DNA is TGTGCCAGCAGTGACAGGGGTTGGTACGAGCAGTACTTC.

The CDR3 reads CATVFGGSYEQYF. CDR3 nucleotides: TGTGCCACCGTTTTCGGCGGATCCTACGAGCAGTACTTC. This chain uses TRBV6-5 with TRBJ2-7; unclear D gene. Germline V CDR1 and CDR2: MNHEY, SVGAGI. V lost 10 bases and J 1 base, leaving 14 bases between the germline ends. The CDR3 consists of 13 residues.

This sequence joins TRBV5-1 and TRBJ2-3; perhaps TRBD2 as D (5 bases). CDR1 is SGHRS, CDR2 YFSETQ, per germline. Deletions cut 2 bases from V and 7 bases from J, with 8 bases between. This CDR3 has 12 amino acids. CDR3: CASSFGENTQYF. In DNA, the CDR3 is TGCGCCAGCAGCTTCGGGGAGAATACGCAGTATTTT.

The chain recombines TRBV7-9 with TRBJ2-5, with a tentative D call TRBD2 (6 bases). Trimming cost V 3 bases and J 0 bases, with 11 bases left between them. This CDR3 is 15 amino acids long. CDR1 and CDR2 from the germline V gene are SEHNR and FQNEAQ (reference sequence). The CDR3 region is CASSFREWYQETQYF. The CDR3 nucleotides read TGTGCCAGCAGCTTCCGGGAGTGGTACCAAGAGACCCAGTACTTC.

The chain employs TRBV5-5 and TRBJ1-4; D not certain. Germline V lookup: CDR1 SGHKS, CDR2 YYEKEE (reference sequence). The CDR3 runs to 17 residues. The V end was cut by 4 bases, the J end by 6 bases, with 22 bases between. In DNA, the CDR3 is TGTGCCAGCAGCGCGTCCGGGAGACCAACACACCATGAAAAACTGTTTTTT. Translated: CASSASGRPTHHEKLFF.

This clone showed up just a few times. The rearrangement links TRBV30 to TRBJ2-2; D might be TRBD1 (6 bases). The germline V and J ends were trimmed by 2 bases and 8 bases, with 18 bases remaining between them. CDR1 GTSNPN and CDR2 SVGIG come from the germline V gene (reference sequence). This CDR3 region has 15 residues. The CDR3, as DNA: TGTGCCTGGAGTCCTATGGGCAGGGGCAAGGGGGAGCTGTTTTTT. The encoded protein is CAWSPMGRGKGELFF.

The chain uses TRBV9 and TRBJ2-7; a weak D match, TRBD1 (5 bases). The CDR3 loop spans 16 amino acids. The V end was cut by 3 bases, the J end by 3 bases, with 19 bases between. Per the germline V gene, CDR1 is SGDLS and CDR2 is YYNGEE. The CDR3 region has the DNA TGTGCCAGCAGCGAGGGAACCGCAGGGAATGGCTACGAGCAGTACTTC. Amino acid sequence: CASSEGTAGNGYEQYF.

In this sample, this clone turned up once. Here the CDR3 DNA reads TGCGCCAGCAGCTTTTGGACACTACCCTCGAACACCGGGGAGCTGTTTTTT. Amino acids: CASSFWTLPSNTGELFF. The rearrangement uses TRBV5-1 and TRBJ2-2; D might be TRBD1 (5 bases). The CDR3 sequence is 17 residues long. CDR1 is SGHRS, CDR2 YFSETQ, per germline. The V end was cut by 2 bases, the J end by 0 bases, with 14 bases between.

The chain employs TRBV27 and TRBJ1-1; a possible D gene is TRBD1 (6 bases). Germline CDR1 and CDR2: MNHEY and SMNVEV (reference sequence). The CDR3 is 15 amino acids. V was shortened by 10 bases and J by 3 bases, with 21 bases between the two germline ends. CDR3 region: CATLRGGAQYTEAFF. CDR3 nucleotides: TGTGCCACCCTCAGAGGGGGGGCGCAGTACACTGAAGCTTTCTTT.

The V and J genes are TRBV28 and TRBJ1-2, with 7 bases fitting TRBD1. V trimming: 5 bases; J trimming: 10 bases; junction bases outside the gene matches: 10. Per the germline V gene, CDR1 is MDHEN and CDR2 is SYDVKM. The CDR3 sequence is 13 residues long. The chain's CDR3 is CASSLPGTVDYTF. In DNA, the CDR3 is TGTGCCAGCAGTCTCCCAGGGACAGTTGACTACACCTTC.

This chain links TRBV27 with TRBJ2-1; weak D call: TRBD2 (5 bases). Germline V gene sequence: CDR1 MNHEY, CDR2 SMNVEV (reference sequence). The length of the CDR3 is 14 residues. The ends were cut back, 7 bases at V and 4 bases at J, with 14 bases in the middle. CDR3 sequence (DNA): TGTGCCAGCAAGTCGGGATTTCAGTACAATGAGCAGTTCTTC. This sequence encodes CASKSGFQYNEQFF.

The chain employs TRBV6-5 and TRBJ1-5, with D unresolved. Germline lookup yields CDR1 MNHEY and CDR2 SVGAGI. CDR3 length: 14 residues. V lost 6 bases to trimming and J lost 4 bases, with 13 bases between them. Written as DNA, the CDR3 is TGTGCCAGCAGCGACGCGGGTCGTAATCAGCCCCAGCATTTT. Residues: CASSDAGRNQPQHF.

This chain connects TRBV11-2 to TRBJ2-7; no clear D. Germline CDR1 reads SGHAT; CDR2 reads FQNNGV. Trimming left V 1 base short and J 6 bases short, with 10 bases between. This CDR3 spans 13 amino acids. DNA for the CDR3: TGTGCCAGCAGCTTAGGTTCAGGCCTCGAGCAGTACTTC. Its protein is CASSLGSGLEQYF.